This T cell receptor (beta chain) is drawn from a study of T cell responses to AZD1222 COVID-19 vaccine (dated by TCRdb to the early 2020s). Background for the entire study: A total of 233 trial participants underwent TCR sequencing, of whom about 200 had received two doses of AZD1222 and 26 had received two doses of the MenACWY control vaccine. Trial participants were enrolled by age into subgroups of 18-55, 56-69 and 70-plus years, and around 140, 26 and 57 TCR-sequenced participants, respectively, were included in these subgroups.

The junction shows trimming of 0 bases on V and 0 bases on J, plus 17 bases between the germline ends. The CDR3, from cysteine to phenylalanine, totals 18 residues. The kept DNA is CDR3 alone, 54 bases in frame from the first base. The germline V gene (reference sequence) yields LGHDT for CDR1 and YNNKEL for CDR2. Overall results and qualifications from the work: Participants were mostly white British and included more females than males, and it was suggested by the authors that clonal diversity may have been underestimated. In the small 56-69-year group, the increase in depth fell short of significance, most likely because of low power. After two AZD1222 doses, both the breadth and the depth of spike-specific TCRs were significantly higher than at day 0 and than in MenACWY recipients. Reportedly, almost half of the unique spike-specific TCRs recognized epitopes lying outside the regions that are mutated in the B.1.351 and B.1.1.7 variants. The whole spike protein was spanned by vaccine-associated CD4 TCRs, and dominant responses were seen in regions 160-218 and 743-854. Conclusions about previously exposed vaccinees are limited because only six or seven AZD1222 recipients were SARS-CoV-2 seropositive at baseline. No day 14 peak-response samples were available, so repertoires were characterized only after the peak T cell response.

Notes on this clone: Its antigen remains undetermined. Base qualities are not at hand, and no much larger clone is one base apart.

The CDR3 regions of human TCRbeta chains were analyzed by immunosequencing. In the original analysis: TCRs in the repertoires were compared against a reference library of SARS-CoV-2-specific TCRs that had been generated with the MIRA antigen-specificity platform. Breadth was defined as the fraction of unique TCRs that were SARS-CoV-2-associated, and depth was defined as the fraction of total T cells that were SARS-CoV-2-associated. Using the MIRA data, every spike-specific TCR was mapped to the spike region that the TCR reacted to and assigned to either a CD4 or a CD8 class. Log10-transformed breadth and depth values were compared by one-way ANOVA with Sidak's multiple comparisons tests. TCRdb obtained this table from immuneACCESS and retained in-frame rearrangements with V and J assigned. These tables miss some clones; where compared with another copy, unresolved V genes account for less than half of the shortfall, and the remainder is unexplained. That table gives V, J and clone size, and the DNA gave D and trimming. Here the sample has around 120,000 clones; 65% to 90% occur a single time. Roughly a quarter of the sample comes from the top ten.

This specimen's time point label, interpreted: about 28 days (+/-7) after the second vaccine dose. AZD1222 recipients given second doses at about 4 weeks or at about 12 weeks were pooled, since spike-specific TCR depth and breadth were not found to differ between the two schedules. The vaccinee samples were drawn from two UK trials, COV001 and COV002, one of which was a single-blind randomized controlled phase 2/3 trial testing AZD1222 (ChAdOx1 nCoV-19) in healthy adults. Trial participant PBMC samples were collected at day 0 and day 28 after the second dose for TCRbeta chain sequencing. The source is an adult who received the AZD1222 COVID-19 vaccine. The sequence is built from TRBV3-1 (or the pseudogene TRBV3-2) and TRBJ1-2, with the D segment identity uncertain. The input for sequencing was peripheral blood, taken 28 days after the second AZD1222 dose. The nucleotide sequence is TGTGCCAGCAGCCAAGAGTCTCCACATTCCGTGACTAACTATGGCTACACCTTC. Its coded protein is CASSQESPHSVTNYGYTF.